These T cell receptor beta chains were read from a single sample in a study of CD8+CD57+ T cells in acquired aplastic anemia. From the reads, TCRdb called clonotypes with MiXCR, one entry per CDR3 protein. The sample lists over 250,000 distinct CDR3 sequences; approximately 60% were seen once. Sequenced material: sorted CD4+, CD8+, or CD8+CD57+ T cells (not recorded which) from PBMCs. The receptors come from a human donor with aplastic anemia. Both conserved end residues are part of each CDR3. A D gene is named only where the DNA matches it firmly. Where a row states a size, it is once, few, many or the class of an expanded clone; other rows omit it.

>many|-|TRBJ2-7|TRBV5-1
CASSLRLTTYEQYF
TGCGCCAGCAGCTTGAGGCTAACTACCTACGAGCAGTACTTC
>-|-|TRBJ1-1|TRBV4-1
CASSQWTENTEAFF
TGCGCCAGCAGCCAATGGACGGAGAACACTGAAGCTTTCTTT
>once|-|TRBJ2-5|TRBV7-9
CASSLGTTRGETQYF
TGTGCCAGCAGCTTAGGCACCACAAGGGGAGAGACCCAGTACTTC
>-|-|TRBJ1-1|TRBV7-9
CASALPAVTEAFF
TGTGCCAGCGCTCTTCCTGCGGTGACTGAAGCTTTCTTT
>-|TRBD1|TRBJ2-1|TRBV27
CASTTSDRATYNEQFF
TGTGCCAGCACGACTTCGGACAGGGCGACCTACAATGAGCAGTTCTTC
>-|TRBD1|TRBJ1-5|TRBV7-9
CASSLRGQGRETQHF
TGTGCCAGCAGCTTAAGGGGACAGGGCAGGGAGACCCAGCATTTT
>many|-|TRBJ1-3|TRBV19
CAARQAPGNTIYF
TGTGCCGCCCGTCAGGCCCCTGGAAACACCATATATTTT
>many|-|TRBJ1-6|TRBV3-1
CASSPGARGSLHF
TGTGCCAGCAGCCCCGGGGCCCGGGGGTCCCTCCACTTT
>-|-|TRBJ2-7|TRBV7-9
CASSTPETRRNLASLYEQYF
TGTGCCAGCAGCACACCCGAGACACGGCGGAACCTTGCCTCGCTCTACGAGCAGTACTTC
>-|-|TRBJ1-1|TRBV20-1
CSAYVPGGSMNTEAFF
TGCAGTGCTTACGTTCCGGGGGGATCAATGAACACTGAAGCTTTCTTT
>-|-|TRBJ2-7|TRBV20-1
CSASGATYEQYF
TGCAGTGCTAGCGGGGCTACCTACGAGCAGTACTTC
>-|-|TRBJ2-7|TRBV9
CASSVAGDTSFHEQYF
TGTGCCAGCAGCGTAGCTGGGGACACCTCCTTCCACGAGCAGTACTTC
>once|TRBD1|TRBJ2-7|TRBV10-3
CAITRQGASDEQYF
TGTGCCATCACCCGACAGGGTGCGTCTGACGAGCAGTACTTC
>-|-|TRBJ1-1|TRBV5-1
CASSPRGAGGTEAFF
TGCGCCAGCAGCCCGAGGGGGGCGGGCGGCACTGAAGCTTTCTTT
>-|TRBD1|TRBJ1-1|TRBV24-1
CATRLTGGTEAFF
TGTGCCACCAGGCTTACAGGGGGCACTGAAGCTTTCTTT
>-|TRBD1|TRBJ1-2|TRBV9
CASSVVPTGGPGDYGYTF
TGTGCCAGCAGCGTAGTACCGACAGGGGGTCCGGGGGACTATGGCTACACCTTC
>many|-|TRBJ2-7|TRBV18
CASSPSDLYEQYF
TGTGCCAGCTCACCGTCGGACCTCTACGAGCAGTACTTC
>-|-|TRBJ1-2|TRBV24-1
CATSDTIYYGYTF
TGTGCCACCAGTGATACCATTTACTATGGCTACACCTTC
>-|-|TRBJ1-5|TRBV2
CASPCEGRNQPQHF
TGTGCCAGTCCTTGCGAGGGACGAAATCAGCCCCAGCATTTT
>many|TRBD2|TRBJ2-2|TRBV7-8
CASSQSGRNTGELFF
TGTGCCAGCAGCCAGAGCGGGAGGAACACCGGGGAGCTGTTTTTT
>once|-|TRBJ1-1|TRBV4-3
CASSQDLRVTEAFF
TGCGCCAGCAGCCAAGATCTGCGGGTCACTGAAGCTTTCTTT
>-|TRBD1|TRBJ1-2|TRBV9
CASSPGTATISGYTF
TGTGCCAGCAGCCCCGGGACAGCCACTATTTCCGGCTACACCTTC
>-|TRBD1|TRBJ2-5|TRBV7-9
CASSSDRLIQETQYF
TGTGCCAGCAGCTCGGACAGGCTTATCCAAGAGACCCAGTACTTC
>-|TRBD1|TRBJ1-6|TRBV19
CASSDRGSYNSPLHF
TGTGCCAGTAGCGACAGGGGATCCTATAATTCACCCCTCCACTTT
>many|-|TRBJ1-2|TRBV3-1
CASSQINRGYTF
TGTGCCAGCAGCCAAATAAATCGGGGCTACACCTTC
>once|TRBD1|TRBJ1-5|TRBV5-1
CASSPGQGAGNQPQHF
TGCGCCAGCAGCCCCGGACAGGGGGCAGGCAATCAGCCCCAGCATTTT
>once|-|TRBJ1-1|TRBV15
CATSRDQNTEAFF
TGTGCCACCAGCAGAGATCAGAACACTGAAGCTTTCTTT
>-|TRBD1|TRBJ2-7|TRBV19
CASSLTGTGGHEQYF
TGTGCCAGTAGCCTTACCGGGACAGGGGGCCACGAGCAGTACTTC
>-|-|TRBJ2-7|TRBV2
CASSVLGAGSYEQYF
TGTGCCAGCAGTGTGTTGGGGGCAGGATCCTACGAGCAGTACTTC
>-|TRBD1|TRBJ2-3|TRBV20-1
CSALQGLIGDTQYF
TGCAGTGCTTTACAGGGGTTGATTGGAGATACGCAGTATTTT
>-|TRBD2|TRBJ2-3|TRBV29-1
CSVQRTSGEDTQYF
TGCAGCGTACAGAGGACTAGCGGGGAAGATACGCAGTATTTT
>medium-sized|-|TRBJ2-7|TRBV3-1
CASSQGYEQYF
TGTGCCAGCAGCCAGGGGTACGAGCAGTACTTC
>many|TRBD2|TRBJ2-1|TRBV9
CASSASGGGYNEQFF
TGTGCCAGCAGCGCGAGCGGGGGGGGGTACAATGAGCAGTTCTTC
>-|-|TRBJ1-5|TRBV7-9
CASSSGGYGNQPQHF
TGTGCCAGCAGCTCTGGGGGGTACGGCAATCAGCCCCAGCATTTT
>-|-|TRBJ1-3|TRBV29-1
CSVEGTGNTIYF
TGCAGCGTTGAAGGGACTGGAAACACCATATATTTT
>-|TRBD2|TRBJ2-7|TRBV20-1
CSARGSGDTSEQYF
TGCAGTGCTCGGGGTAGCGGGGATACAAGCGAGCAGTACTTC
>-|TRBD1|TRBJ1-3|TRBV15
CATSTRQGARGNTIYF
TGTGCCACCAGCACCCGACAGGGGGCTCGTGGAAACACCATATATTTT
>-|-|TRBJ1-6|TRBV2
CASLGQGWSPLHF
TGTGCCAGCTTGGGGCAGGGTTGGTCACCCCTCCACTTT
>-|-|TRBJ1-2|TRBV14
CASSQVSRNYGYTF
TGTGCCAGCAGCCAAGTGTCAAGAAACTATGGCTACACCTTC
>-|TRBD1|TRBJ1-6|TRBV19
CASSTLGQGFSPLHF
TGTGCCAGTAGTACCCTTGGACAGGGTTTTTCACCCCTCCACTTT
>many|TRBD1|TRBJ2-7|TRBV19
CASSQIRGTGTFEQYF
TGTGCCAGTAGTCAGATACGGGGGACAGGGACTTTCGAGCAGTACTTC
>-|TRBD1|TRBJ2-7|TRBV6-2/TRBV6-3
CASSSTGGNYEQYF
TGTGCCAGCAGTTCGACAGGGGGGAACTACGAGCAGTACTTC
>-|-|TRBJ2-7|TRBV5-1
CASSLFLSEAMNEQYF
TGCGCCAGCAGCTTGTTTCTCAGCGAGGCGATGAACGAGCAGTACTTC
>-|TRBD1|TRBJ2-1|TRBV7-2
CASSLGGTALYNEQFF
TGTGCCAGCAGCTTAGGAGGGACAGCCCTATACAATGAGCAGTTCTTC